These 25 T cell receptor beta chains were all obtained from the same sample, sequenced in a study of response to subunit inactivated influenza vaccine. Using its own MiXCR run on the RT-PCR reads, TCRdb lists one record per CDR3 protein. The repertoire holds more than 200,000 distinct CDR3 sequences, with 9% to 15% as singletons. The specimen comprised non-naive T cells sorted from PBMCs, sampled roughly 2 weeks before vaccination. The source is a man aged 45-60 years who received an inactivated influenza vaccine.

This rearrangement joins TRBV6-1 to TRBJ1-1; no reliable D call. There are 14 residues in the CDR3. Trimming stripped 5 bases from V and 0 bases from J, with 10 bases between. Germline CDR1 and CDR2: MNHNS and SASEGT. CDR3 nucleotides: TGTGCCAGCAGTCGTGTAGGACTGAACACTGAAGCTTTCTTT. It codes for CASSRVGLNTEAFF.

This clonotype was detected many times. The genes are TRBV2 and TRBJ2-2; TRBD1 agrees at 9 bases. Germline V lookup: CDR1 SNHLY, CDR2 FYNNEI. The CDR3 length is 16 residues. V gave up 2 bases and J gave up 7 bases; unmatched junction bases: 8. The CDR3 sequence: CASSESPGQGIGELFF. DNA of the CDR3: TGTGCCAGCAGTGAATCTCCGGGACAGGGTATCGGGGAGCTGTTTTTT.

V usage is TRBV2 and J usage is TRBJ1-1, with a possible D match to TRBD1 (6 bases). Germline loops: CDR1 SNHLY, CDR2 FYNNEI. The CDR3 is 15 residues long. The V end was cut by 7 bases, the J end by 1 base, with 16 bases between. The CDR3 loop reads CASTEWGGQNTEAFF. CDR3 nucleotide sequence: TGTGCCAGCACCGAATGGGGGGGACAGAACACTGAAGCTTTCTTT.

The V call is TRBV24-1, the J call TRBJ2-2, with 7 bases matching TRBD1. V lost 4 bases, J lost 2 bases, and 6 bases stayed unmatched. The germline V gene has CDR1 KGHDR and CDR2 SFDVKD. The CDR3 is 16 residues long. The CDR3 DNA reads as TGTGCCACCAGTGACTCGACAGGGAAAAACACCGGGGAGCTGTTTTTT. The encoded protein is CATSDSTGKNTGELFF.

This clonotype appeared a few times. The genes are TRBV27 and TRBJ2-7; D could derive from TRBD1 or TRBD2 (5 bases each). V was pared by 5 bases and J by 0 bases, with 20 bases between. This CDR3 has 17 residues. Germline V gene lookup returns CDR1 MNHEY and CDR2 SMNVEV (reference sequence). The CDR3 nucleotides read TGTGCCAGCAGTCCGTTAGGGACGGTTCTGAGCTCCTACGAGCAGTACTTC. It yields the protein CASSPLGTVLSSYEQYF.

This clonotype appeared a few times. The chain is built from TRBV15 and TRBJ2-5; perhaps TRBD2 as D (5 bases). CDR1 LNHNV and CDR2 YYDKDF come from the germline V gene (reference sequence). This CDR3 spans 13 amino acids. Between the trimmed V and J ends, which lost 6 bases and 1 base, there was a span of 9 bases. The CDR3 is CATSFGLQETQYF. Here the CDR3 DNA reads TGTGCCACCAGTTTCGGACTCCAAGAGACCCAGTACTTC.

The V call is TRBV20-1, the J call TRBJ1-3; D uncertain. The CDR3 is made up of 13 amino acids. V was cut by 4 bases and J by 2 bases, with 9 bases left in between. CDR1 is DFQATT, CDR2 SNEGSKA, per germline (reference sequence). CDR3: CSAINVPGNTIYF. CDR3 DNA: TGCAGTGCTATCAACGTCCCTGGAAACACCATATATTTT.

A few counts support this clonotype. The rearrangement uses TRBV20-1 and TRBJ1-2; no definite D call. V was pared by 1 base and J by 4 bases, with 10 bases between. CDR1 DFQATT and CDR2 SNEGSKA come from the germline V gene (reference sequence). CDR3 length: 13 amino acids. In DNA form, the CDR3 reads TGCAGTGCTAGAGTTAACATGCTCTATGGCTACACCTTC. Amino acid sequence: CSARVNMLYGYTF.

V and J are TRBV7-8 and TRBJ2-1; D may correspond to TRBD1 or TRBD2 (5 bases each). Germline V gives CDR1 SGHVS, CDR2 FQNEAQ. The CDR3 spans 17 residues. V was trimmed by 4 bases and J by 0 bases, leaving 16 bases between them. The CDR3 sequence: CASSSLGTGYSYNEQFF. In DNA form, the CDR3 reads TGTGCCAGCAGCTCTTTGGGGACGGGGTACTCCTACAATGAGCAGTTCTTC.

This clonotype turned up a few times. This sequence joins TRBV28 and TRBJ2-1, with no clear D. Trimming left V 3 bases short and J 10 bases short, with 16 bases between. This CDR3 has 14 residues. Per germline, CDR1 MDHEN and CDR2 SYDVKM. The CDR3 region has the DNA TGTGCCAGCAGTTTCCCCCAGACTGTCCGGGAGCAGTTCTTC. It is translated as CASSFPQTVREQFF.

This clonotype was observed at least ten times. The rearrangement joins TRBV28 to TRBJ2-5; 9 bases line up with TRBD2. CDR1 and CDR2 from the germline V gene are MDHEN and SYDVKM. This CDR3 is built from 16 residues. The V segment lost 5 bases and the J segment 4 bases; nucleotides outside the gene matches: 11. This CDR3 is CASSNGLARGRETQYF. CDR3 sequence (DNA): TGTGCCAGCAGTAATGGACTAGCGAGGGGTAGAGAGACCCAGTACTTC.

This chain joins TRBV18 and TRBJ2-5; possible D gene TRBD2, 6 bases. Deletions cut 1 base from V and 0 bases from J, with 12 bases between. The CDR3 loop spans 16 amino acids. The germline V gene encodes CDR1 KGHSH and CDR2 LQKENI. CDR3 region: CASSPRAGNNQETQYF. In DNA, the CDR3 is TGTGCCAGCTCACCACGGGCGGGGAATAACCAAGAGACCCAGTACTTC.

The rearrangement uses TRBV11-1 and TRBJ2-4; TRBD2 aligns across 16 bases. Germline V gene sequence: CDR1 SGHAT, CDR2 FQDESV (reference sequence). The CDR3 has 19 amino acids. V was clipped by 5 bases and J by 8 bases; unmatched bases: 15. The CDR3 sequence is CASSRVAGLAGGPADIQYF. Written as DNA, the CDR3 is TGTGCCAGCAGCCGAGTTGCGGGACTAGCGGGAGGGCCGGCGGACATTCAGTACTTC.

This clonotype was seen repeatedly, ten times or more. The CDR3, as DNA: TGCGCCAGCAGCCCGGGAAAGACAGGGGGAGGCGAAGAGACCCAGTACTTC. It translates to CASSPGKTGGGEETQYF. The rearrangement joins TRBV5-1 to TRBJ2-5; TRBD1 matches at 9 bases. The length of the CDR3 is 17 residues. V lost 4 bases to trimming and J lost 3 bases; unmatched junction nucleotides: 13. Germline-derived CDR1 and CDR2 are SGHRS and YFSETQ.

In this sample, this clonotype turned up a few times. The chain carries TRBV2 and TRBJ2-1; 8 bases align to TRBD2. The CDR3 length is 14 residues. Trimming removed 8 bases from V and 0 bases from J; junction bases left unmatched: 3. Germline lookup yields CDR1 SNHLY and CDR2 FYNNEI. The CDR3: CASPGGSSYNEQFF. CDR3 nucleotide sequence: TGTGCCAGCCCGGGGGGGAGCTCCTACAATGAGCAGTTCTTC. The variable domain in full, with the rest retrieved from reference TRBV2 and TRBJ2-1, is EPEVTQTPSHQVTQMGQEVILRCVPISNHLYFYWYRQILGQKVEFLVSFYNNEISEKSEIFDDQFSVERPDGSNFTLKIRSTKLEDSAMYFCASPGGSSYNEQFFGPGTRLTVL.

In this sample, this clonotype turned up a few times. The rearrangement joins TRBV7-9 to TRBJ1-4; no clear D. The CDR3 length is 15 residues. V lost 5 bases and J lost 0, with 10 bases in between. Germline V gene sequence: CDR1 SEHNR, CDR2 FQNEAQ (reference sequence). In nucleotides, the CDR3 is TGTGCCAGCAGCCAGGACGGTTCAACTAATGAAAAACTGTTTTTT. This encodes CASSQDGSTNEKLFF.

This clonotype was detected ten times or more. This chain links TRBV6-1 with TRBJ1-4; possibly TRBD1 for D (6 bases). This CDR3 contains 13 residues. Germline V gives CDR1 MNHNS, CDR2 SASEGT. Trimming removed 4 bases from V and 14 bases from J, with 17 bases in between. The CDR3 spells CASSGAGARLLFF. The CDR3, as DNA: TGTGCCAGCAGTGGTGCAGGGGCCCGACTGCTGTTTTTT.

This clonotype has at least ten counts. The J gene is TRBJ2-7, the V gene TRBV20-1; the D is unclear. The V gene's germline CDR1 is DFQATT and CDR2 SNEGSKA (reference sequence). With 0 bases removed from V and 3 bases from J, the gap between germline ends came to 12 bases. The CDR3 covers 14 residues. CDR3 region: CSARDLRGLYEQYF. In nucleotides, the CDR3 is TGCAGTGCTAGAGATCTCCGTGGCCTCTACGAGCAGTACTTC.

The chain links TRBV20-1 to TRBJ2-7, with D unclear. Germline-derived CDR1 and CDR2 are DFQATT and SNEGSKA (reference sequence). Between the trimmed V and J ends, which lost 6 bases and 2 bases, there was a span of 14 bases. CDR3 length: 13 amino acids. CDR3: CSAGRRSAYEQYF. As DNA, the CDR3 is TGCAGTGCGGGCCGGAGATCTGCCTACGAGCAGTACTTC.

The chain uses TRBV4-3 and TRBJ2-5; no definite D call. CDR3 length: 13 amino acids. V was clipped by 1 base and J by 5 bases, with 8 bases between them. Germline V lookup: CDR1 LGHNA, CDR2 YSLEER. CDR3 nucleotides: TGCGCCAGCAGCCAAGCCCCTGGGGAGACCCAGTACTTC. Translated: CASSQAPGETQYF.

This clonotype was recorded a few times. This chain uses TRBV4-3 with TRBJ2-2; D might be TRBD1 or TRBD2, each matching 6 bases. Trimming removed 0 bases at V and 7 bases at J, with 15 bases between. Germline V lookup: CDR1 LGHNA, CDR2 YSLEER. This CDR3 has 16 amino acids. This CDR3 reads CASSQDGGAQVGELFF. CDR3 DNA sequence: TGCGCCAGCAGCCAAGACGGGGGCGCCCAGGTCGGGGAGCTGTTTTTT.

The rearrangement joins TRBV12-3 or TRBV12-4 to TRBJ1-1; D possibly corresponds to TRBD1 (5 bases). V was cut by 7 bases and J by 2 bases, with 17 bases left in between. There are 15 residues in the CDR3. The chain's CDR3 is CASTLRGGGNTEAFF. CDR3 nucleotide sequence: TGTGCCAGCACCCTACGCGGGGGGGGAAACACTGAAGCTTTCTTT.

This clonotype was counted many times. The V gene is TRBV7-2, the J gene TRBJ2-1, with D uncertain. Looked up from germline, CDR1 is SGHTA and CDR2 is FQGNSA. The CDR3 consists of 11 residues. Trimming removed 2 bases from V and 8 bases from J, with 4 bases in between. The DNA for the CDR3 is TGTGCCAGCAGCTTACGATATGAGCAGTTCTTC. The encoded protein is CASSLRYEQFF.

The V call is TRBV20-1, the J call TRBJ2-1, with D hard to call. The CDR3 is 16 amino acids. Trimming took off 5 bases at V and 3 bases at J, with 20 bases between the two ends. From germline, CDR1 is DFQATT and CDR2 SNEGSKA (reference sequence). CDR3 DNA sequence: TGCAGTGCTTCCCCGACTGGACGTTCAAGCTACAATGAGCAGTTCTTC. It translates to CSASPTGRSSYNEQFF.

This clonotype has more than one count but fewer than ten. The CDR3 DNA reads as TGCGCCAGCAGCGTCGAGGGCGTAGGGGGCTACACCTTC. It encodes CASSVEGVGGYTF. This rearrangement joins TRBV5-1 to TRBJ1-2; D call uncertain. CDR3 length: 13 amino acids. Germline V CDR1 and CDR2: SGHRS, YFSETQ. V was shortened by 4 bases and J by 8 bases, with 15 bases between the two germline ends.